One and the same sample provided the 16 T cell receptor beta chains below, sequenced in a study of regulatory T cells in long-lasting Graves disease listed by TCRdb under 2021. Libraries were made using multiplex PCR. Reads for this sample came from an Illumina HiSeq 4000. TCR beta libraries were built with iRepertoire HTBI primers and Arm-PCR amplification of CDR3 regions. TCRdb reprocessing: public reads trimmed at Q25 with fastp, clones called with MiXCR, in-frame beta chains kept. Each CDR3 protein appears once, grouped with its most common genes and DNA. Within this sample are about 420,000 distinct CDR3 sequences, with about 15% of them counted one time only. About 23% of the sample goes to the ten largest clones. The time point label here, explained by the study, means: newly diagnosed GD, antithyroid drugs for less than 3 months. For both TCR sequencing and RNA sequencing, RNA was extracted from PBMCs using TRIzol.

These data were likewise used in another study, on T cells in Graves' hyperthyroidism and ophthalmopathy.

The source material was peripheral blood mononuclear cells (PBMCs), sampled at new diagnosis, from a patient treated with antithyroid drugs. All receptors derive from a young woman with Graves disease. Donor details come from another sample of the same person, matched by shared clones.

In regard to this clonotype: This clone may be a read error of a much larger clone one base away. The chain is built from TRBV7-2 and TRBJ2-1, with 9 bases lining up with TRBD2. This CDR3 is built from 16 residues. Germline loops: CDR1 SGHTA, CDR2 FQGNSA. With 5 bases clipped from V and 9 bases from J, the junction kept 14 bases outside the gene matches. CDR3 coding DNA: TGTGCCAGCAGCGCCTCACCGGGACTAGCAGACAGTGAGCAGTTCTTC. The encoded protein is CASSASPGLADSEQFF.

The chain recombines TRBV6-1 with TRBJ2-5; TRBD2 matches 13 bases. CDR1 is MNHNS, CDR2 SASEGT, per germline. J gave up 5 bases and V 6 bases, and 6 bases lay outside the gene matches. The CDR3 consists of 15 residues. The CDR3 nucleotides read TGTGCCAGCAGGCGCGAGGGACTAGCGGGGGAGACCCAGTACTTC. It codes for CASRREGLAGETQYF.

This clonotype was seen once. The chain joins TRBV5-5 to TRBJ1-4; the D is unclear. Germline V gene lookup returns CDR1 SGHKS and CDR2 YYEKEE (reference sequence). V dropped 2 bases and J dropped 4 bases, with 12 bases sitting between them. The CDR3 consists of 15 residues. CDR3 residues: CASSFRGRNNEKLFF. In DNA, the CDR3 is TGTGCCAGCAGCTTTCGCGGACGGAATAATGAAAAACTGTTTTTT.

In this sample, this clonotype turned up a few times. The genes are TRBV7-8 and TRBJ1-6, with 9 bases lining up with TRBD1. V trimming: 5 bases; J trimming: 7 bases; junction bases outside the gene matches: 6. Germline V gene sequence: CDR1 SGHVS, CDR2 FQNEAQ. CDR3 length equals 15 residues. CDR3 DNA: TGTGCCAGCAGCAAGGACAGGGGACGAAATTCACCCCTCCACTTT. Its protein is CASSKDRGRNSPLHF.

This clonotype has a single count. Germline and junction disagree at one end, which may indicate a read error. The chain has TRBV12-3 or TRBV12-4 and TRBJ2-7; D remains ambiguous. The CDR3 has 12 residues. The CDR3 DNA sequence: TGTGCCAACAGTTTTCTACCACACGAGCAGTACTTC. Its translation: CANSFLPHEQYF.

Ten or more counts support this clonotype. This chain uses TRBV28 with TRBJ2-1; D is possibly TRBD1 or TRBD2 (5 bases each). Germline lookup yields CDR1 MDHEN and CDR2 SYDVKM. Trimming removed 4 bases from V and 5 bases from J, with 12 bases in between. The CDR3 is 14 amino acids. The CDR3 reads CASSSVGRDNEQFF. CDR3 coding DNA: TGTGCCAGCAGTTCGGTGGGACGAGACAATGAGCAGTTCTTC.

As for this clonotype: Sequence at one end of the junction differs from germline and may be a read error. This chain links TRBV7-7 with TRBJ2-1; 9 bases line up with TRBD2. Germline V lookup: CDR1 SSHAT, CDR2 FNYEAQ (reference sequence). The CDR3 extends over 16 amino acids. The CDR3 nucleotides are TGTGCTAGCAGCATGGGACTAGCCGAGGGGAACAATGAGCAGTTCTTC. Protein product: CASSMGLAEGNNEQFF.

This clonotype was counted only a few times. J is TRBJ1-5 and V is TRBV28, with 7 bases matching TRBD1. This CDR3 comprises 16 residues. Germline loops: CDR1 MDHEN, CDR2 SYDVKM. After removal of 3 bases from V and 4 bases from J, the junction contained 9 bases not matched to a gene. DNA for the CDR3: TGTGCCAGCAGTTTGCGACAGGGCCTCGCAAATCAGCCCCAGCATTTT. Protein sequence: CASSLRQGLANQPQHF.

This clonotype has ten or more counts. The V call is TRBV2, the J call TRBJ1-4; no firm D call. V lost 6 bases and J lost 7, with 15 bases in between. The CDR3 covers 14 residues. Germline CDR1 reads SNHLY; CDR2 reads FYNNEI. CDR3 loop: CASRPGRIPEKLFF. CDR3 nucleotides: TGTGCCAGCAGGCCGGGGAGGATCCCTGAAAAACTGTTTTTT.

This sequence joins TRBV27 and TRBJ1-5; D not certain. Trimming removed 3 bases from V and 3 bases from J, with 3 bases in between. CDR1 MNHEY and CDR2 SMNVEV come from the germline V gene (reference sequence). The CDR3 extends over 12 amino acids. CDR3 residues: CASSFYNQPQHF. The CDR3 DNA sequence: TGTGCCAGCAGTTTCTACAATCAGCCCCAGCATTTT.

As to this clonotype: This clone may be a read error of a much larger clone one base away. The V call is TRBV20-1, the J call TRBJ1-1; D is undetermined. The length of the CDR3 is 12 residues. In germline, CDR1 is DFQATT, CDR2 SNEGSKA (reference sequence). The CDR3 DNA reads TGCAGTGCCACCGGGGTGGGCACTGACGCTTTCTTT. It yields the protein CSATGVGTDAFF.

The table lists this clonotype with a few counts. The CDR3 spells CASSLGHRTYEQYF. In DNA form, the CDR3 reads TGTGCCAGCAGCTTGGGTCATCGGACCTACGAGCAGTACTTC. The V and J genes are TRBV5-4 and TRBJ2-7; D not certain. The V gene lost 0 bases and the J gene lost 2 bases, with 9 bases spanning the gap. The CDR3 has 14 residues. Germline V gene data show CDR1 as SGHNT and CDR2 as YYREEE (reference sequence).

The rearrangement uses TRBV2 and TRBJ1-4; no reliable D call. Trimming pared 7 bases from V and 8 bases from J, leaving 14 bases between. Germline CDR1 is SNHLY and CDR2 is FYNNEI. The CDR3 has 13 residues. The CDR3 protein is CASISRPDEKLFF. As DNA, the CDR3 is TGTGCCAGCATCTCCCGTCCTGACGAAAAACTGTTTTTT. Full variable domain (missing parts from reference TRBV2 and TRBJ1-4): EPEVTQTPSHQVTQMGQEVILRCVPISNHLYFYWYRQILGQKVEFLVSFYNNEISEKSEIFDDQFSVERPDGSNFTLKIRSTKLEDSAMYFCASISRPDEKLFFGSGTQLSVL.

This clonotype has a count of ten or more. CDR3 residues: CASSTEIGQGRGYEQYF. The CDR3 DNA sequence: TGTGCCAGCAGCACCGAAATCGGCCAGGGGAGGGGGTACGAGCAGTACTTC. V is TRBV6-1 and J is TRBJ2-7; a weak D match, TRBD2 (7 bases). This CDR3 has 17 amino acids. Germline V gene data show CDR1 as MNHNS and CDR2 as SASEGT. With 6 bases removed from V and 4 bases from J, the gap between germline ends came to 25 bases.

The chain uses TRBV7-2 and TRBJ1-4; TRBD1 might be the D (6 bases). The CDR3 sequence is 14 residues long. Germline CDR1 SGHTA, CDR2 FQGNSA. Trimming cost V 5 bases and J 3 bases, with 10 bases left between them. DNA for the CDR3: TGTGCCAGCAGCCGGGGGCACGCTAATGAAAAACTGTTTTTT. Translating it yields CASSRGHANEKLFF.

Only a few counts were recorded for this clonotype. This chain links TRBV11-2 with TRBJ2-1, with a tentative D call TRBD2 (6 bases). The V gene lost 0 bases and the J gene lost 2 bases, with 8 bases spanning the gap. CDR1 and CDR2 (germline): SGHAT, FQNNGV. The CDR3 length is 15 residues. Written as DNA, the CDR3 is TGTGCCAGCAGCTTAGAAGCTAGCGCCTACAATGAGCAGTTCTTC. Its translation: CASSLEASAYNEQFF. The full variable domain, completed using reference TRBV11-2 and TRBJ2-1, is EAGVAQSPRYKIIEKRQSVAFWCNPISGHATLYWYQQILGQGPKLLIQFQNNGVVDDSQLPKDRFSAERLKGVDSTLKIQPAKLEDSAVYLCASSLEASAYNEQFFGPGTRLTVL.